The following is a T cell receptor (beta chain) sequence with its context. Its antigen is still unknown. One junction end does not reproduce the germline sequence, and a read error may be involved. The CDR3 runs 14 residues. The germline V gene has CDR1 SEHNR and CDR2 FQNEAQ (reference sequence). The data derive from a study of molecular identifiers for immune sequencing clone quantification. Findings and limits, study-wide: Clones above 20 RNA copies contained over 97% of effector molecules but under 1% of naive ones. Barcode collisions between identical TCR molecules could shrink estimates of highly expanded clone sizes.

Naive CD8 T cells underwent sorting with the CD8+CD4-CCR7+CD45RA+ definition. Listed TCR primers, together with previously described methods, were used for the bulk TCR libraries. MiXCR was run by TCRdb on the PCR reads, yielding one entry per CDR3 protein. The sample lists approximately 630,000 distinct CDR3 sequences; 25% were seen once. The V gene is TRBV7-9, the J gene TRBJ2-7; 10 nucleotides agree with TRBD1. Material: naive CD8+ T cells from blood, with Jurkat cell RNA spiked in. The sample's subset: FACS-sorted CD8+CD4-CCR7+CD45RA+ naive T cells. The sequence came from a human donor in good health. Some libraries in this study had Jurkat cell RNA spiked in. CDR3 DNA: TGTGCCAGCAGCTCGGACAGGGGGTCCTACGAGCTGTACTTC. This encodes CASSSDRGSYELYF.